What follows are 5 T cell receptor beta chains derived from one specimen sequenced in a study of identical twins. TCRdb re-analysed the 5' RACE reads in MiXCR, keeping a single row per CDR3 protein. The data contain roughly 690,000 distinct CDR3 sequences, 5.5% to 6.5% of them singletons. Sequenced: naive T cells sorted from blood. The receptor source for this set is a man between 18 and 35 years old in good health.

The chain couples TRBV6-2 or TRBV6-3 to TRBJ2-7; 8 nucleotides agree with TRBD2. Germline lookup yields CDR1 MNHEY and CDR2 SVGEGT. The CDR3 runs 17 residues. V shed 2 bases, J shed 4 bases, and the junction held 13 bases outside the gene matches. The CDR3 DNA sequence: TGTGCCAGCAGTTACACGACCAGCGGGAGACGAGCATACGAGCAGTACTTC. Its translation: CASSYTTSGRRAYEQYF.

The rearrangement links TRBV19 to TRBJ2-1; the D gene is possibly TRBD2 (6 bases). V lost 6 bases, J lost 7 bases, and 16 bases lay in between. CDR1 LNHDA and CDR2 SQIVND come from the germline V gene (reference sequence). This CDR3 spans 14 amino acids. The CDR3: CASSGGRLSNEQFF. The DNA for the CDR3 is TGTGCCAGTAGCGGAGGGCGGCTCTCAAATGAGCAGTTCTTC.

This clonotype has at least ten counts. The rearrangement links TRBV20-1 to TRBJ1-5; D might be TRBD1 (6 bases). Trimming took 3 bases from V and 3 from J, leaving 12 bases between them. Germline loops: CDR1 DFQATT, CDR2 SNEGSKA (reference sequence). The CDR3 spans 14 residues. CDR3 sequence (DNA): TGCAGTGCTAGGCGGACAGTTAACAATCAGCCCCAGCATTTT. As protein: CSARRTVNNQPQHF.

This clonotype has just a few counts. The chain employs TRBV20-1 and TRBJ1-2; tentative D call: TRBD1 (6 bases). The length of the CDR3 is 15 residues. Germline CDR1 and CDR2: DFQATT and SNEGSKA (reference sequence). The germline V and J ends were trimmed by 2 bases and 8 bases, with 21 bases remaining between them. In DNA, the CDR3 is TGCAGTGCTAGACCCCCCGGACAGCAGGAAAGAGGCTACACCTTC. Translation: CSARPPGQQERGYTF.

The sample holds many counts of this clonotype. The chain couples TRBV12-3 or TRBV12-4 to TRBJ1-3, with D maybe TRBD1 (6 bases). Trimming took 5 bases from V and 7 from J, leaving 21 bases between them. This CDR3 is 16 amino acids long. CDR3 loop: CASSLTGSLLLNTIYF. Written as DNA, the CDR3 is TGTGCCAGCAGTCTCACAGGGTCTCTTCTTCTGAACACCATATATTTT.